This entry describes one TCR beta chain. This record belongs to a study of T-cell memory formation after mild COVID-19. Whole-study context: Clusters of TCRs were largely donor specific.

TCR alpha and TCR beta cDNA libraries carrying sample barcodes and UMIs came from 5'RACE with constant-segment primers. One entry per CDR3 protein results from TCRdb running MiXCR on the 5' RACE reads. Of about 500,000 distinct CDR3 sequences detected, 20% appear once; the ten largest clones hold under 15%. Germline V gives CDR1 MGHRA, CDR2 YSYEKL. CDR3 length equals 18 residues. Between the trimmed V and J ends, which lost 5 bases and 1 base, there was a span of 23 bases. The V and J genes are TRBV4-1 and TRBJ2-5, with D possibly TRBD2 on 6 matching bases. This clonotype originated in an adult woman who had mild COVID-19 (a few samples of this study predate the infection). Cell type and time point are not known. Sequenced input: PBMCs or a T cell subset sorted from them (not recorded which). CDR3 in amino acids: CASSEYTGGDPFQETQYF. CDR3 coding DNA: TGCGCCAGCAGCGAATACACAGGAGGGGATCCCTTCCAAGAGACCCAGTACTTC.